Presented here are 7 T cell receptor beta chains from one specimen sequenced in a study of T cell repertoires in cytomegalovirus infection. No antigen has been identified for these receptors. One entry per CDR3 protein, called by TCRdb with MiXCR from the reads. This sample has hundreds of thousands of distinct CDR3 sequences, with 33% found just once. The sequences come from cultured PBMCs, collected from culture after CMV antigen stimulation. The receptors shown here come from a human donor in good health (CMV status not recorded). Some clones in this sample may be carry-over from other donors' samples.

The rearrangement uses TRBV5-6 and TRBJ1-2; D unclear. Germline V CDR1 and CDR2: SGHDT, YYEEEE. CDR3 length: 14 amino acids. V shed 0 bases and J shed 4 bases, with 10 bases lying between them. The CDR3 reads CASSLELQLYGYTF. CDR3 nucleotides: TGTGCCAGCAGCTTGGAGTTACAGCTCTATGGCTACACCTTC.

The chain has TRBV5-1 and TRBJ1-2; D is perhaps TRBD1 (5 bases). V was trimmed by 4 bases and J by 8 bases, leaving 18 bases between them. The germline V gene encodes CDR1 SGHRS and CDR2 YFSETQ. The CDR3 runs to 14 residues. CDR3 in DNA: TGCGCCAGCAGCGAGGCCCTAGGGGCTACAGGCTACACCTTC. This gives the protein CASSEALGATGYTF. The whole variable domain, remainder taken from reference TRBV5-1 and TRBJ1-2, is KAGVTQTPRYLIKTRGQQVTLSCSPISGHRSVSWYQQTPGQGLQFLFEYFSETQRNKGNFPGRFSGRQFSNSRSEMNVSTLELGDSALYLCASSEALGATGYTFGSGTRLTVV.

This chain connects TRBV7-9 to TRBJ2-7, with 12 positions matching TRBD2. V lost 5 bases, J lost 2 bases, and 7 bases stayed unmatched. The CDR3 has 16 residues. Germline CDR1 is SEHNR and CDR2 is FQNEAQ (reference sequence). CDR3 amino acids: CASSADGLAGTYEQYF. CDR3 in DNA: TGTGCCAGCAGCGCTGATGGACTAGCGGGGACCTACGAGCAGTACTTC.

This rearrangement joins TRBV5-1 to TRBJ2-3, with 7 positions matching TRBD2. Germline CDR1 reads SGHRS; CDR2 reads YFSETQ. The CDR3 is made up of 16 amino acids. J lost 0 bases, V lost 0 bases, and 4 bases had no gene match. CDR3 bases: TGCGCCAGCAGCTTGGCCCTAGCGGAGAGCACAGATACGCAGTATTTT. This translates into CASSLALAESTDTQYF.

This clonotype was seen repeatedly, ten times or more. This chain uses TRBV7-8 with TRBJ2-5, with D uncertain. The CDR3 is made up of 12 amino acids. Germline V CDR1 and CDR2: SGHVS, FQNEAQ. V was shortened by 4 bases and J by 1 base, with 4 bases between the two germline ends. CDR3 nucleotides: TGTGCCAGCAGCTACGCCCAAGAGACCCAGTACTTC. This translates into CASSYAQETQYF.

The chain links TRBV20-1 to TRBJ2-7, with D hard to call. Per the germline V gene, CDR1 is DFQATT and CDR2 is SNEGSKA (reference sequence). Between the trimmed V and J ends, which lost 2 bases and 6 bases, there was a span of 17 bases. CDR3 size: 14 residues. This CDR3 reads CSARYRPAWGEQYF. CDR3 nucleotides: TGCAGTGCTAGATACAGACCAGCGTGGGGCGAGCAGTACTTC.

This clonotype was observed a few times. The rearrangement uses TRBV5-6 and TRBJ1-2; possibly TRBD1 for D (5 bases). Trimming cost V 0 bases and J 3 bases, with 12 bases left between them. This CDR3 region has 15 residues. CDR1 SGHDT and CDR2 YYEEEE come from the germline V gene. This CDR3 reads CASSLGARAHYGYTF. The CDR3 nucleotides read TGTGCCAGCAGCTTGGGGGCCAGGGCCCACTATGGCTACACCTTC.